What follows are 29 T cell receptor beta chains derived from one specimen sequenced in a study of cytomegalovirus exposure and HLA in healthy donors. Assay: immunoSEQ multiplex PCR; the TCRdb copy retains only in-frame clones and omits some. The sample has around 63,000 clones, around 90% seen once. Sequenced: PBMCs. Source of these receptors: a woman between 18 and 30 years old in good health and CMV-seronegative.

This rearrangement joins TRBV28 to TRBJ1-1, with unresolved D. The length of the CDR3 is 16 residues. Germline V lookup: CDR1 MDHEN, CDR2 SYDVKM. The V gene lost 3 bases and the J gene lost 2 bases, with 16 bases spanning the gap. CDR3: CASSFPTGRQNTEAFF. DNA for the CDR3: TGTGCCAGCAGTTTTCCTACTGGCAGGCAAAACACTGAAGCTTTCTTT. Full variable domain (missing parts from reference TRBV28 and TRBJ1-1): DVKVTQSSRYLVKRTGEKVFLECVQDMDHENMFWYRQDPGLGLRLIYFSYDVKMKEKGDIPEGYSVSREKKERFSLILESASTNQTSMYLCASSFPTGRQNTEAFFGQGTRLTVV.

The genes are TRBV2 and TRBJ2-7; 12 bases fit TRBD2. CDR1 SNHLY and CDR2 FYNNEI come from the germline V gene. J gave up 3 bases and V 4 bases, and 1 base lay outside the gene matches. CDR3 length equals 14 residues. CDR3 DNA sequence: TGTGCCAGCAGTGCGGGACTAGCGGGCTACGAGCAGTACTTC. This translates into CASSAGLAGYEQYF. Full variable domain (rest looked up from reference TRBV2 and TRBJ2-7): EPEVTQTPSHQVTQMGQEVILRCVPISNHLYFYWYRQILGQKVEFLVSFYNNEISEKSEIFDDQFSVERPDGSNFTLKIRSTKLEDSAMYFCASSAGLAGYEQYFGPGTRLTVT.

This clone was detected once. The V gene is TRBV18, the J gene TRBJ2-7; a weak D match, TRBD2 (7 bases). CDR1 KGHSH and CDR2 LQKENI come from the germline V gene. V was shortened by 5 bases and J by 5 bases, with 13 bases between the two germline ends. The CDR3 totals 13 residues. In nucleotides, the CDR3 is TGTGCCAGCTCATTTCAGGGGAGGGACGAGCAGTACTTC. Translated: CASSFQGRDEQYF.

This clone was seen only a few times. J is TRBJ1-6 and V is TRBV7-8, with 8 bases lining up with TRBD1. This CDR3 is built from 16 residues. From germline, CDR1 is SGHVS and CDR2 FQNEAQ. The ends lost 4 bases at V and 8 bases at J; junction bases unmatched: 10. This CDR3 is CASSSDRGAGDSPLHF. DNA for the CDR3: TGTGCCAGCAGCTCAGACAGGGGAGCAGGCGATTCACCCCTCCACTTT.

The chain joins TRBV7-8 to TRBJ1-5; D is perhaps TRBD1 (5 bases). CDR3 length equals 15 residues. V was pared by 1 base and J by 3 bases, with 10 bases between. CDR1 and CDR2 from the germline V gene are SGHVS and FQNEAQ. The CDR3 loop is CASSLGPGPNQPQHF. The CDR3 DNA is TGTGCCAGCAGCTTAGGGCCAGGGCCCAATCAGCCCCAGCATTTT. Full variable domain (rest looked up from reference TRBV7-8 and TRBJ1-5): GAGVSQSPRYKVAKRGQDVALRCDPISGHVSLFWYQQALGQGPEFLTYFQNEAQLDKSGLPSDRFFAERPEGSVSTLKIQRTQQEDSAVYLCASSLGPGPNQPQHFGDGTRLSIL.

This chain joins TRBV19 and TRBJ1-2; D may be TRBD1 (6 bases). This CDR3 has 12 amino acids. Looked up from germline, CDR1 is LNHDA and CDR2 is SQIVND (reference sequence). Trimming left V 4 bases short and J 8 bases short, with 11 bases between. The CDR3 region is CASSKQGGGYTF. The CDR3 region has the DNA TGTGCCAGTAGTAAACAGGGCGGCGGCTACACCTTC.

The CDR3 spells CASSFGRVENEQYF. In nucleotides, the CDR3 is TGTGCCAGCAGTTTCGGCAGGGTTGAAAACGAGCAGTACTTC. The chain combines TRBV27 with TRBJ2-7, with D possibly matching TRBD1 (5 bases). V lost 3 bases, J lost 5 bases, and 14 bases lay in between. The germline CDR1 and CDR2 sequences are MNHEY and SMNVEV (reference sequence). This CDR3 has 14 residues.

The V and J genes are TRBV5-3 and TRBJ2-1, with TRBD2 matching 8 bases. TRBV5-3 is classed as an ORF, of uncertain function. The CDR3 runs to 13 residues. Trimming took 10 bases from V and 9 from J; bases not matched to a gene: 12. CDR3: CAPGASGSREQFF. Here the CDR3 DNA reads TGTGCCCCCGGGGCTAGCGGGTCGCGTGAGCAGTTCTTC.

The chain couples TRBV9 to TRBJ2-3, with TRBD2 as a possible D gene (7 bases). The CDR3 has 13 residues. Trimming left V 4 bases short and J 6 bases short, with 12 bases between. Germline CDR1 SGDLS, CDR2 YYNGEE. The CDR3 region is CASSTRGADTQYF. The DNA of the CDR3 is TGTGCCAGCAGCACACGGGGGGCGGATACGCAGTATTTT.

Only one count was recorded for this clone. The chain links TRBV14 to TRBJ2-3; D not certain. V lost 0 bases and J 1 base, leaving 17 bases between the germline ends. Germline CDR1 is SGHDN and CDR2 is FVKESK. This CDR3 has 18 residues. Here the CDR3 reads CASSQDLVTLIGTDTQYF. DNA of the CDR3: TGTGCCAGCAGCCAAGATCTGGTGACATTAATAGGCACAGATACGCAGTATTTT. Based on the CDR3 plus reference TRBV14 and TRBJ2-3, the full variable domain is EAGVTQFPSHSVIEKGQTVTLRCDPISGHDNLYWYRRVMGKEIKFLLHFVKESKQDESGMPNNRFLAERTGGTYSTLKVQPAELEDSGVYFCASSQDLVTLIGTDTQYFGPGTRLTVL.

This clone appeared a single time. The chain is built from TRBV6-5 and TRBJ1-5, with D possibly being TRBD1 (6 bases). The CDR3 length is 14 residues. Per germline, CDR1 MNHEY and CDR2 SVGAGI. V lost 5 bases, J lost 14 bases, and 22 bases lay in between. The chain's CDR3 is CASSAQGNRGIEHF. The CDR3 DNA sequence: TGTGCCAGCAGTGCCCAGGGAAATAGGGGGATTGAGCATTTT.

V gene TRBV19 combines with J gene TRBJ2-1; TRBD2 aligns across 9 bases. V lost 5 bases to trimming and J lost 4 bases; unmatched junction nucleotides: 6. CDR1 LNHDA and CDR2 SQIVND come from the germline V gene (reference sequence). The CDR3 totals 15 residues. Here the CDR3 reads CASSPAGGGYNEQFF. CDR3 in DNA: TGTGCCAGTAGTCCCGCGGGGGGGGGTTACAATGAGCAGTTCTTC.

This clone was observed a single time. The rearrangement uses TRBV7-2 and TRBJ2-2; TRBD2 matches at 7 bases. Germline-derived CDR1 and CDR2 are SGHTA and FQGNSA. The CDR3 extends over 16 amino acids. The V and J ends lost 8 bases and 8 bases, in that order; junction bases with no gene match: 17. The CDR3 loop is CASVRAGAVALGELFF. The CDR3 nucleotides are TGTGCCAGCGTTAGGGCGGGAGCGGTGGCATTGGGGGAGCTGTTTTTT.

The chain has TRBV6-1 and TRBJ1-1; tentatively, D is TRBD1 (6 bases). V shed 4 bases and J shed 1 base, with 13 bases lying between them. In germline, CDR1 is MNHNS, CDR2 SASEGT. CDR3 size: 15 residues. In DNA form, the CDR3 reads TGTGCCAGCAGTGTCAGGGGCCGGAAGAACACTGAAGCTTTCTTT. Protein sequence: CASSVRGRKNTEAFF.

The rearrangement links TRBV2 to TRBJ1-2, with 9 bases aligning to TRBD1. The V gene's germline CDR1 is SNHLY and CDR2 FYNNEI. The ends lost 5 bases at V and 4 bases at J; junction bases unmatched: 8. The CDR3 runs 15 residues. In DNA form, the CDR3 reads TGTGCCAGCAGTATTCGGGACAGGGACTTCTATGGCTACACCTTC. Amino acids: CASSIRDRDFYGYTF.

This rearrangement joins TRBV10-3 to TRBJ1-5, with TRBD1 matching over 8 bases. Per the germline V gene, CDR1 is ENHRY and CDR2 is SYGVKD. Trimming at V came to 10 bases and at J to 5 bases, leaving 7 bases not matched to a gene. This CDR3 contains 13 residues. The CDR3, as DNA: TGTGCCAACCGACAGGGGTTCGATCAGCCCCAGCATTTT. Translation: CANRQGFDQPQHF.

J is TRBJ2-7 and V is TRBV30, with 12 positions matching TRBD1. Germline-derived CDR1 and CDR2 are GTSNPN and SVGIG (reference sequence). The CDR3 totals 14 residues. V lost 2 bases, J lost 4 bases, and 3 bases stayed unmatched. CDR3 loop: CAWSRGQGAYEQYF. The CDR3 bases are TGTGCCTGGAGTCGGGGACAGGGGGCATACGAGCAGTACTTC.

This sequence joins TRBV5-8 and TRBJ2-1; a possible D gene is TRBD1 (7 bases). This CDR3 contains 16 residues. Trimming took 4 bases from V and 1 from J, leaving 15 bases between them. Germline CDR1 reads SGHTS; CDR2 reads YDEGEE. CDR3 protein: CASSHQGGASYNEQFF. The CDR3 DNA is TGTGCCAGCAGCCACCAGGGGGGCGCTTCCTACAATGAGCAGTTCTTC. Complete variable domain (other parts from reference TRBV5-8 and TRBJ2-1): EAGVTQSPTHLIKTRGQQATLRCSPISGHTSVYWYQQALGLGLQFLLWYDEGEERNRGNFPPRFSGRQFPNYSSELNVNALELEDSALYLCASSHQGGASYNEQFFGPGTRLTVL.

The chain recombines TRBV30 with TRBJ2-3; 10 bases are shared with TRBD2. Germline values: CDR1 GTSNPN, CDR2 SVGIG (reference sequence). The ends lost 1 base at V and 3 bases at J; junction bases unmatched: 4. This CDR3 is built from 15 residues. CDR3 amino acids: CAWSAASGRTDTQYF. Here the CDR3 DNA reads TGTGCCTGGAGTGCTGCTAGCGGGAGAACAGATACGCAGTATTTT.

CDR3 amino acids: CASSQPRHTGQETQYF. CDR3 nucleotide sequence: TGTGCCAGCAGCCAACCCCGACACACTGGACAAGAGACCCAGTACTTC. The chain is built from TRBV7-9 and TRBJ2-5; D remains ambiguous. CDR1 SEHNR and CDR2 FQNEAQ come from the germline V gene (reference sequence). This CDR3 has 16 residues. With 5 bases removed from V and 2 bases from J, the gap between germline ends came to 18 bases.

The CDR3 loop reads CASSIQGAFDSEQYF. The DNA of the CDR3 is TGTGCCAGCAGTATACAGGGGGCCTTCGACTCGGAGCAGTACTTC. V is TRBV27 and J is TRBJ2-7; 9 bases fit TRBD1. J lost 7 bases, V lost 5 bases, and 12 bases had no gene match. Germline-derived CDR1 and CDR2 are MNHEY and SMNVEV (reference sequence). The length of the CDR3 is 15 residues.

This chain uses TRBV12-5 with TRBJ1-2; D ambiguous. Trimming removed 1 base at V and 0 bases at J, with 12 bases between. Germline V lookup: CDR1 LGHNT, CDR2 FRNRAP. This CDR3 contains 16 residues. The CDR3 bases are TGTGCTAGTGGTTTGGATACAGTACCGTCTAACTATGGCTACACCTTC. Its protein is CASGLDTVPSNYGYTF.

The chain's CDR3 is CASSYAGRENEKLFF. Written as DNA, the CDR3 is TGTGCCAGCAGTTACGCCGGACGGGAGAATGAAAAACTGTTTTTT. The chain carries TRBV6-5 and TRBJ1-4, with D uncertain. The germline CDR1 and CDR2 sequences are MNHEY and SVGAGI. Trimming removed 2 bases from V and 5 bases from J, with 12 bases in between. The CDR3 is 15 residues long.

The CDR3 loop reads CATSGGLDYEQYF. The CDR3 DNA reads TGTGCCACCAGCGGGGGGCTCGACTACGAGCAGTACTTC. The rearrangement uses TRBV10-3 and TRBJ2-7; 9 nucleotides match TRBD2. Germline CDR1 is ENHRY and CDR2 is SYGVKD. The CDR3 extends over 13 amino acids. Losses at the gene ends were 10 bases for V and 3 bases for J; bases not matched to a gene: 7.

V gene TRBV28 combines with J gene TRBJ2-5, with D possibly matching TRBD1 (5 bases). Germline CDR1 and CDR2: MDHEN and SYDVKM. The CDR3 consists of 14 residues. V was cut by 6 bases and J by 2 bases, with 13 bases left in between. This chain's CDR3 is CASSLVSGQETQYF. CDR3 DNA: TGTGCCAGCAGCCTCGTGTCAGGGCAAGAGACCCAGTACTTC.

V is TRBV9 and J is TRBJ2-2; 12 positions agree with TRBD2. The germline gives CDR1 SGDLS, CDR2 YYNGEE. J lost 3 bases, V lost 2 bases, and 2 bases had no gene match. There are 16 residues in the CDR3. The CDR3 DNA follows: TGTGCCAGCAGCGTTGGACTAGCGGGGCACACCGGGGAGCTGTTTTTT. This sequence encodes CASSVGLAGHTGELFF.

The genes are TRBV15 and TRBJ2-7, with TRBD2 identical over 7 bases. This CDR3 is 16 amino acids long. With V trimmed by 1 base and J by 0 bases, 6 bases remained unmatched. Germline V gives CDR1 LNHNV, CDR2 YYDKDF (reference sequence). The CDR3 sequence is CATSRGASGASYEQYF. In DNA form, the CDR3 reads TGTGCCACCAGCAGAGGTGCCAGCGGGGCCTCCTACGAGCAGTACTTC.

The CDR3 sequence: CASSGGQGARKLFF. The CDR3, as DNA: TGCGCCAGCAGTGGGGGGCAGGGGGCGAGAAAACTGTTTTTT. The V gene is TRBV10-2, the J gene TRBJ1-4; 8 positions match TRBD1. Trimming at V came to 4 bases and at J to 10 bases, leaving 8 bases not matched to a gene. The CDR3 is 14 residues long. CDR1 is WSHSY and CDR2 is SAAADI in the germline V gene.

This chain uses TRBV7-2 with TRBJ2-2; TRBD1 aligns across 8 bases. The CDR3 consists of 16 residues. Germline CDR1 SGHTA, CDR2 FQGNSA. V shed 6 bases and J 1 base; nucleotides not matched to a gene: 7. This CDR3 reads CASSQTGTGNTGELFF. Here the CDR3 DNA reads TGTGCCAGCAGTCAAACCGGGACAGGGAACACCGGGGAGCTGTTTTTT. Together with reference TRBV7-2 and TRBJ2-2, the CDR3 gives the full variable domain: GAGVSQSPSNKVTEKGKDVELRCDPISGHTALYWYRQSLGQGLEFLIYFQGNSAPDKSGLPSDRFSAERTGGSVSTLTIQRTQQEDSAVYLCASSQTGTGNTGELFFGEGSRLTVL.